This record covers a single TCR beta chain. Germline loops: CDR1 LGHDT, CDR2 YNNKEL (reference sequence). V was cut by 0 bases and J by 2 bases, with 11 bases left in between. The CDR3 runs 16 residues. The entry originates in a study of blood T cell repertoires in COVID-19. The overall study: The United States, Italy and Spain provided the acute and convalescent COVID-19 samples. Sources were T cells, B-cell-depleted T cells, or PBMCs; the material itself was cDNA or gDNA.

Original analysis: Researchers report that nucleated cell counts were estimated from reference gene primer amplification. Sequenced by immunoSEQ multiplex PCR; TCRdb stores in-frame clones only, minus some. V, J and clone size were drawn from that table, and D and trimming were deduced from the DNA. The table lists approximately 130,000 clones, about 83% of them singletons. The specimen was peripheral blood. This chain uses TRBV3-1 (or the pseudogene TRBV3-2) with TRBJ2-1; a possible D gene is TRBD2 (5 bases). This clonotype was obtained from a man aged 60 to 75 with acute or convalescent COVID-19. The CDR3 coding sequence is TGTGCCAGCAGCCAAGAACGGCTAGCCCCCTACAATGAGCAGTTCTTC. Translation: CASSQERLAPYNEQFF.